Listed below are T cell receptor beta chains from one sample, sequenced in a study of blood T cell repertoires in COVID-19. Sequencing used immunoSEQ multiplex PCR; TCRdb keeps in-frame clones, though not all of them. The table lists around 90,000 clones, 75% to 85% of them singletons. The sample was peripheral blood. The receptors come from a human donor in a cohort sampled during active COVID-19. Both conserved end residues are part of each CDR3. Some rows have no size entry. The others give once, few or many, or a class for an expanded clone.

>TRBV18|-
CASSPNRVAFGLYEQYF
>TRBV12-3/TRBV12-4|-
CASSLGGHGYTF
>TRBV6-5|-
CASSWDRGSGYTF
>TRBV5-6|-
CASSPGVVDTQYF
>TRBV27|-
CASSPVGGRNFAEQYF
>TRBV20-1|-
CSGESSYEQYF
>TRBV5-3|-
CARADYSNQPQHF
>TRBV3-1/TRBV3-2|-
CASSQDPSGRGDTQYF
>TRBV7-9|-
CASSSKIYEQYF
>TRBV6-5|-
CASRRGQASTDTQYF
>TRBV5-1|-
CASSNDRGSFF
>TRBV30|once
CAWSVRGSGANVLTF
>TRBV5-4|once
CASSLDWHEAFF
>TRBV19|-
CASSNTGNPSGANVLTF
>TRBV6-5|-
CASRSEGADIQYF
>TRBV18|-
CASSPLAGETQYF
>TRBV6-2/TRBV6-3|-
CASSHPGTGNQPQHF
>TRBV28|few
CASGKLQGNQPQHF
>TRBV5-8|-
CASSIGLPPYEQYF
>TRBV4-2|many
CASSQEGAGGYEQYF
>TRBV5-1|once
CASSLGDISNTEAFF
>TRBV19|once
CASSPLPGQGKELFF
>TRBV6-5|-
CASSSSGGTYEQYF
>TRBV3-1/TRBV3-2|-
CASSAQVNTEAFF
>TRBV5-6|-
CASSLFGQGGGYTF
>TRBV10-2|-
CASTGLVLNEQFF
>TRBV2|-
CASGTDSYEQYF
>TRBV6-6|-
CASTDTGTGVNEAFF
>TRBV5-3|-
CAVFFRTEAFF
>TRBV11-3|-
CASSFSRTRDSSEQFF
>TRBV1|-
CTSSHTTGGFGPQHF
>TRBV20-1|many
CSARSGFEQYF
>TRBV3-1/TRBV3-2|-
CASSQGHNYEQYF
>TRBV9|-
CASSAWDFSYEQYF
>TRBV7-8|-
CASSPSRHRYNEQFF
>TRBV24-1|once
CATSDSTGSAKNIQYF
>TRBV18|once
CASSPLDRVSSYEQYF